This TCR beta chain appears in the sequencing data of a study of shared clonotypes between healthy human individuals. Study-wide results and limits: Only blood samples were collected, and tissue repertoires likely differ.

This CDR3 comprises 15 residues. The V gene's germline CDR1 is SGHRS and CDR2 YFSETQ. V was shortened by 4 bases and J by 0 bases, with 13 bases between the two germline ends. Assay: immunoSEQ multiplex PCR; the TCRdb copy retains only in-frame clones and omits some. This table has over 850,000 clones, approximately 78% appearing once. A remark on this clone: Antigen specificity is unknown.

This rearrangement joins TRBV5-1 to TRBJ1-1; D is uncertain. The specimen sequenced was memory CD4+ T cells from PBMCs. Subset defined: CD45RA-negative fraction. This TCR was recovered from a man aged 18 to 29 in good health. Some clones in this sample may be carry-over from other donors' samples. The CDR3 DNA reads TGCGCCAGCAGCCCCCTCAGCGGGATGAACACTGAAGCTTTCTTT. Its protein is CASSPLSGMNTEAFF.